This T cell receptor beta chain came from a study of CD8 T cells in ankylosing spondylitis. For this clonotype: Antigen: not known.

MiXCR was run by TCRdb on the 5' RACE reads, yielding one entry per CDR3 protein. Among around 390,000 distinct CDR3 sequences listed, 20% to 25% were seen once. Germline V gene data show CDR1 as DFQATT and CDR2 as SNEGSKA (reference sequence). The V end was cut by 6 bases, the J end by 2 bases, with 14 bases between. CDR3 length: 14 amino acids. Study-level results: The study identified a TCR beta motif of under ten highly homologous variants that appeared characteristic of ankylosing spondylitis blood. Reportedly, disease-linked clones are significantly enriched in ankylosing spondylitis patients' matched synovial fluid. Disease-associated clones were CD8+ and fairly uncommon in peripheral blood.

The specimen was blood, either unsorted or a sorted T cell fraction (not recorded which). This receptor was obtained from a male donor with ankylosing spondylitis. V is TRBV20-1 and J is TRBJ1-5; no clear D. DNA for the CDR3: TGCAGTGCACAGCAGCCCGACCGCAATCAGCCCCAGCATTTT. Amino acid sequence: CSAQQPDRNQPQHF.